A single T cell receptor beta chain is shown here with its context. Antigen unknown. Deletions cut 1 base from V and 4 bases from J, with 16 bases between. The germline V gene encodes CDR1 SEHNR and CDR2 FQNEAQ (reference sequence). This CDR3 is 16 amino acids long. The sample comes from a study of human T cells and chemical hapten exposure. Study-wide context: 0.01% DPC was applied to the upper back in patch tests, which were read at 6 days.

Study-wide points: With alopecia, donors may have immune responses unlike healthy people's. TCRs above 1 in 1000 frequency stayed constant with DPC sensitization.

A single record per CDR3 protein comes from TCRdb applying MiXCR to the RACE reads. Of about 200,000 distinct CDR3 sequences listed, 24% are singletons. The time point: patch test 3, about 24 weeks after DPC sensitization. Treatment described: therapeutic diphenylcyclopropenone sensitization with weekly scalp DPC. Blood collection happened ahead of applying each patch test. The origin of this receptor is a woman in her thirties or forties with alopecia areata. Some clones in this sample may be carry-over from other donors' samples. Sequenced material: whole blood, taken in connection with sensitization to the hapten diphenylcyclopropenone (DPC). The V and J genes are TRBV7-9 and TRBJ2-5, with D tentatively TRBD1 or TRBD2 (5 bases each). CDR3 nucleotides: TGTGCCAGCAGCTTAGGTGTCTGGGACGACCGAGAGACCCAGTACTTC. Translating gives CASSLGVWDDRETQYF.